A few counts support the clone carrying this T cell receptor beta chain. As yet, its antigen is unknown. The PCR employed 60 Vbeta primers together with 13 Jbeta primers. Sequencing was performed with immunoSEQ multiplex PCR; in TCRdb, only in-frame clones are kept and a portion is missing. The sample includes some 160,000 clones, 68% of them seen just once. The data are from a study of cytomegalovirus exposure and HLA in healthy donors. Study-wide points: Among immune exposure information, only CMV serostatus was available. Using the classifier, cytomegalovirus status was reportedly diagnosed with high specificity and sensitivity.

These donors counted as nominally healthy when sampled, but unrecorded immune exposures were likely. This sequence was found in a man between 60 and 75 years old in good health and CMV-seronegative. What was sequenced was PBMCs.

CDR3 bases: TGTGCCAGAAGCTTTGGGAGCGGGAGGTCCTACAATGAGCAGTTCTTC. It yields the protein CARSFGSGRSYNEQFF. The rearrangement joins TRBV5-3 to TRBJ2-1; 9 nucleotides line up with TRBD2. TRBV5-3 is marked as an open reading frame, function uncertain. The CDR3 covers 16 residues. With 2 bases clipped from V and 1 base from J, the junction kept 4 bases outside the gene matches.